This is a list of T cell receptor beta chains from one sample in a study of identical twins. In TCRdb, the 5' RACE reads were re-called with MiXCR into one record per CDR3 protein. The profile shows 1,800,000 or so distinct CDR3 sequences, about 30% of them singletons. Sequencing was carried out using cord blood. The receptors come from a newborn girl in good health. Both conserved end residues are part of each CDR3. The order of the fields is V gene, J gene, D gene, clone size, CDR3 protein, CDR3 DNA. D genes are given only for firm matches. Not all rows give a size; the values are once, few, many and, for expanded clones, a class.

TRBV2,TRBJ2-3,TRBD1,few,CASRADRGWGTDTQYF,TGTGCCAGCAGGGCCGACAGGGGGTGGGGAACAGATACGCAGTATTTT
TRBV29-1,TRBJ2-2,-,-,CSATTPTNTGELFF,TGCAGCGCTACGACACCTACGAACACCGGGGAGCTGTTTTTT
TRBV14,TRBJ2-2,-,few,CASSQDNGVTGELFF,TGTGCCAGCAGCCAAGATAATGGTGTCACCGGGGAGCTGTTTTTT
TRBV28,TRBJ2-1,TRBD2,many,CASSFITAGVLPGNEQFF,TGTGCCAGCAGTTTTATAACCGCGGGAGTTCTACCTGGCAATGAGCAGTTCTTC
TRBV25-1,TRBJ2-7,-,-,CASSANPLQSTRNEQYF,TGTGCCAGCAGTGCAAACCCCCTACAGTCCACCCGAAACGAGCAGTACTTC
TRBV20-1,TRBJ2-7,-,-,CSANGQFSYEQYF,TGCAGTGCTAACGGACAGTTTTCCTACGAGCAGTACTTC
TRBV7-2,TRBJ2-5,TRBD1,few,CASSFTTGGQETQYF,TGTGCCAGCAGCTTCACGACAGGGGGTCAAGAGACCCAGTACTTC
TRBV12-3/TRBV12-4,TRBJ2-5,-,few,CATASRETQYF,TGTGCCACCGCTTCACGGGAGACCCAGTACTTC
TRBV4-1,TRBJ2-5,TRBD2,-,CASSLPSPGTSGRANEQYF,TGCGCCAGCAGCCTACCAAGTCCCGGGACTAGCGGGAGGGCCAATGAGCAGTACTTC
TRBV7-2,TRBJ2-1,TRBD2,few,CASSLAGLAISYNEQFF,TGTGCCAGCAGCTTAGCCGGACTAGCGATATCCTACAATGAGCAGTTCTTC
TRBV27,TRBJ1-6,-,few,CASSFRGFSSYNSPLHF,TGTGCCAGCAGTTTCCGGGGGTTCAGCTCCTATAATTCACCCCTCCACTTT
TRBV7-9,TRBJ2-1,-,-,CASSLAAIRDTSYNEQFF,TGTGCCAGCAGCTTAGCGGCAATCCGGGACACCTCCTACAATGAGCAGTTCTTC
TRBV10-3,TRBJ2-4,-,few,CAISAGAQDIQYF,TGTGCCATCAGTGCAGGGGCGCAAGACATTCAGTACTTC
TRBV19,TRBJ2-2,-,once,CASSDSANTGELFF,TGTGCCAGTTCAGACAGCGCGAACACCGGGGAGCTGTTTTTT
TRBV20-1,TRBJ1-5,TRBD1,few,CSAIGQGEQPQHF,TGCAGTGCTATCGGACAGGGTGAACAGCCCCAGCATTTT
TRBV4-1,TRBJ2-1,TRBD2,few,CASSHLAGNYNEQFF,TGCGCCAGCAGCCACCTAGCGGGCAACTACAATGAGCAGTTCTTC
TRBV20-1,TRBJ2-1,TRBD2,-,CSACGTSGHNEQFF,TGCAGTGCGTGCGGGACTAGCGGACACAATGAGCAGTTCTTC
TRBV28,TRBJ2-7,-,-,CASSPAMAGAIEQYF,TGTGCCAGCAGTCCCGCAATGGCCGGAGCGATTGAGCAGTACTTC
TRBV11-2,TRBJ2-1,TRBD2,once,CACSLDGTSYNEQFF,TGTGCCTGCAGCTTAGACGGGACTAGCTACAATGAGCAGTTCTTC
TRBV3-1,TRBJ2-1,TRBD2,few,CASSQEVGTRFNEQFF,TGTGCCAGCAGCCAAGAAGTTGGGACTAGGTTCAATGAGCAGTTCTTC
TRBV20-1,TRBJ2-2,-,-,CSARVSHGELFF,TGCAGTGCTAGGGTTAGCCACGGGGAGCTGTTTTTT
TRBV19,TRBJ1-1,-,-,CASSINRAMNTEAFF,TGTGCCAGTAGTATAAACAGGGCTATGAACACTGAAGCTTTCTTT
TRBV6-2/TRBV6-3,TRBJ1-5,-,-,CASSADSRGQPQHF,TGTGCCAGCAGCGCGGACTCGAGGGGCCAGCCCCAGCATTTT
TRBV20-1,TRBJ1-2,TRBD1,-,CSAPQGGNYGYTF,TGCAGTGCTCCGCAGGGGGGTAACTATGGCTACACCTTC
TRBV7-2,TRBJ2-7,TRBD2,-,CASRVAGADYEQYF,TGTGCCAGCAGGGTAGCGGGAGCCGACTACGAGCAGTACTTC
TRBV11-3,TRBJ2-1,-,-,CASGRGAGPNNEQFF,TGTGCCAGCGGTAGGGGGGCTGGTCCCAACAATGAGCAGTTCTTC
TRBV4-1,TRBJ2-3,TRBD2,-,CASLHTAGGPRDTQYF,TGCGCCAGCCTCCACACCGCGGGAGGGCCGCGAGATACGCAGTATTTT
TRBV6-1,TRBJ1-1,-,-,CASSEVMGVKNTEAFF,TGTGCCAGCAGTGAGGTTATGGGGGTGAAGAACACTGAAGCTTTCTTT
TRBV11-2,TRBJ2-3,-,many,CASSFHADTQYF,TGTGCCAGCAGCTTCCATGCAGATACGCAGTATTTT
TRBV5-1,TRBJ1-5,-,-,CASSLAFGGGNSNQPQHF,TGCGCCAGCAGCTTGGCCTTTGGGGGCGGGAATAGCAATCAGCCCCAGCATTTT
TRBV24-1,TRBJ1-5,TRBD1,-,CATSDFGQGALVSNQPQHF,TGTGCCACCAGTGATTTCGGACAGGGGGCCCTTGTTAGCAATCAGCCCCAGCATTTT
TRBV20-1,TRBJ2-7,-,few,CSDRGACLFYEQYF,TGCAGTGATCGAGGGGCATGCCTATTTTACGAGCAGTACTTC
TRBV7-9,TRBJ1-2,-,-,CASSFGDRHNYGYTF,TGTGCCAGCAGCTTTGGAGACAGGCATAACTATGGCTACACCTTC
TRBV3-1,TRBJ1-4,-,-,CATGEEKLFF,TGTGCCACGGGGGAGGAAAAACTGTTTTTT
TRBV19,TRBJ2-5,TRBD2,-,CASTPSGRETQYF,TGTGCCAGTACACCTAGCGGGCGGGAGACCCAGTACTTC
TRBV28,TRBJ2-1,TRBD2,-,CASSLLRLLAGAYNEQFF,TGTGCCAGCAGTTTGTTACGATTACTAGCGGGAGCGTACAATGAGCAGTTCTTC
TRBV11-1,TRBJ2-3,-,-,CASQGCYPSTDTQYF,TGTGCCAGCCAGGGCTGCTATCCTAGCACAGATACGCAGTATTTT
TRBV19,TRBJ2-4,TRBD1,few,CASSVYRGPKNIQYF,TGTGCCAGTAGTGTCTACAGGGGGCCCAAAAACATTCAGTACTTC
TRBV6-5,TRBJ1-6,-,-,CASSPEVPRNSPLHF,TGTGCCAGCAGCCCAGAGGTCCCGCGTAATTCACCCCTCCACTTT
TRBV5-8,TRBJ2-7,-,-,CASSDRPFSYEQYF,TGTGCCAGCAGCGATAGACCCTTTTCCTACGAGCAGTACTTC
TRBV6-1,TRBJ2-5,TRBD2,-,CASSRSGRYQETQYF,TGTGCCAGCAGTCGAAGCGGGAGGTACCAAGAGACCCAGTACTTC
TRBV7-9,TRBJ1-1,-,-,CASSLEDGYTEAFF,TGTGCCAGCAGCTTAGAGGACGGCTACACTGAAGCTTTCTTT
TRBV4-2,TRBJ2-5,TRBD1,few,CASSQDPGQGDSQETQYF,TGTGCCAGCAGCCAAGATCCCGGACAGGGAGATAGCCAAGAGACCCAGTACTTC
TRBV28,TRBJ2-7,-,few,CASSSSGGLREQYF,-
TRBV3-1,TRBJ1-2,-,once,CASSQGSGDYGYTF,TGTGCCAGCAGCCAAGGGTCGGGGGACTATGGCTACACCTTC
TRBV29-1,TRBJ2-7,-,-,CSVDWREGGYEQYF,TGCAGCGTTGATTGGAGGGAGGGGGGCTACGAGCAGTACTTC
TRBV2,TRBJ2-6,-,few,CASSEDRPFSGANVLTF,TGTGCCAGCAGTGAAGACAGACCCTTCTCTGGGGCCAACGTCCTGACTTTC
TRBV15,TRBJ2-1,-,-,CATSRDWVGVLDEQFF,TGTGCCACCAGCAGAGATTGGGTGGGAGTCTTGGATGAGCAGTTCTTC
TRBV11-3,TRBJ2-3,TRBD2,few,CASSLDPWSSGSTDTQYF,TGTGCCAGCAGCTTAGACCCTTGGAGTAGCGGGAGCACAGATACGCAGTATTTT